Below are 23 T cell receptor beta chains sequenced from a single sample in a study of OX40 agonist ivuxolimab in advanced cancers. Here immunoSEQ multiplex PCR was the method, and the copy in TCRdb shows in-frame clones only, minus some. The profile shows fewer than 55,000 clones, around nine tenths of them singletons. This material consisted of CD4+ or CD8+ T cells sorted from blood, taken in a trial of the OX40 agonist ivuxolimab. These TCRs come from an adult with an advanced solid tumor such as melanoma, head and neck, liver or kidney cancer.

The table lists this clone with a count of one. The rearrangement uses TRBV13 and TRBJ1-4, with D uncertain. This CDR3 region has 16 residues. Per the germline V gene, CDR1 is PRHDT and CDR2 is FYEKMQ (reference sequence). The ends were cut back, 0 bases at V and 6 bases at J, with 14 bases in the middle. The CDR3 protein is CASSLGLGLRDEKLFF. CDR3 sequence (DNA): TGTGCCAGCAGCTTAGGACTCGGCCTTAGGGATGAAAAACTGTTTTTT.

V usage is TRBV4-3 and J usage is TRBJ1-1, with D hard to call. Germline loops: CDR1 LGHNA, CDR2 YSLEER. Trimming shortened V by 4 bases and J by 3 bases, and 15 bases separated the two germline ends. This CDR3 region has 15 residues. The CDR3 loop reads CASSPRTADHTEAFF. CDR3 in DNA: TGCGCCAGCAGCCCCCGGACGGCCGATCACACTGAAGCTTTCTTT.

The V call is TRBV15, the J call TRBJ1-2; D is perhaps TRBD1 (6 bases). Germline CDR1 reads LNHNV; CDR2 reads YYDKDF (reference sequence). V lost 0 bases and J lost 8, with 16 bases in between. This CDR3 region has 15 residues. The CDR3 coding sequence is TGTGCCACCAGCAGAGATAAAACAGGGCACAGAGGCTACACCTTC. Encoded protein: CATSRDKTGHRGYTF.

This chain links TRBV6-6 with TRBJ1-2; D uncertain. The CDR3 has 11 residues. V dropped 10 bases and J dropped 0 bases, with 6 bases sitting between them. From germline, CDR1 is MNHNY and CDR2 SVGAGI (reference sequence). The DNA for the CDR3 is TGTGCCACCACAGCTAACTATGGCTACACCTTC. Encoded protein: CATTANYGYTF.

This chain links TRBV12-5 with TRBJ2-2; TRBD2 might be the D (6 bases). V was trimmed by 7 bases and J by 2 bases, leaving 14 bases between them. This CDR3 contains 15 residues. Germline assignment: CDR1 LGHNT and CDR2 FRNRAP. The DNA for the CDR3 is TGTGCTAGTGCAGGTCTAGCGATCAACACCGGGGAGCTGTTTTTT. It codes for CASAGLAINTGELFF.

This clone was detected only once. This chain uses TRBV13 with TRBJ2-7; D may match TRBD1 or TRBD2 (5 bases each). Per germline, CDR1 PRHDT and CDR2 FYEKMQ (reference sequence). This CDR3 region has 13 residues. V lost 4 bases, J lost 2 bases, and 9 bases lay in between. The CDR3 DNA is TGTGCCAGCAGCTGGGGGTTGACCTACGAGCAGTACTTC. Protein sequence: CASSWGLTYEQYF. The full variable domain, with the rest looked up from reference TRBV13 and TRBJ2-7, is AAGVIQSPRHLIKEKRETATLKCYPIPRHDTVYWYQQGPGQDPQFLISFYEKMQSDKGSIPDRFSAQQFSDYHSELNMSSLELGDSALYFCASSWGLTYEQYFGPGTRLTVT.

This clone occurred once. This chain connects TRBV4-3 to TRBJ2-6, with D possibly matching TRBD1 (6 bases). The V end lost 4 bases, the J end lost 0 bases, and 13 bases lay between the germline ends. The CDR3 is 17 residues long. Germline CDR1 reads LGHNA; CDR2 reads YSLEER. The CDR3 sequence is CASSPSTGYSGANVLTF. DNA of the CDR3: TGCGCCAGCAGCCCCTCGACAGGATACTCTGGGGCCAACGTCCTGACTTTC.

The chain couples TRBV6-5 to TRBJ1-6; D call uncertain. Germline V gene data show CDR1 as MNHEY and CDR2 as SVGAGI. The CDR3 loop spans 14 amino acids. V dropped 0 bases and J dropped 6 bases, with 6 bases sitting between them. CDR3 in amino acids: CASSYSQRNSPLHF. In DNA form, the CDR3 reads TGTGCCAGCAGTTACTCACAGCGTAATTCACCCCTCCACTTT.

The V call is TRBV30, the J call TRBJ1-1; D gene unclear. The V gene lost 3 bases and the J gene lost 1 base, with 12 bases spanning the gap. CDR3 length: 14 amino acids. The germline CDR1 and CDR2 sequences are GTSNPN and SVGIG (reference sequence). The CDR3 DNA reads TGTGCCTGGAGGGAGGGAAATGGGAACACTGAAGCTTTCTTT. It encodes CAWREGNGNTEAFF.

The chain carries TRBV7-9 and TRBJ2-1, with 8 nucleotides matching TRBD1. J lost 0 bases, V lost 4 bases, and 5 bases had no gene match. This CDR3 contains 16 residues. In germline, CDR1 is SEHNR, CDR2 FQNEAQ (reference sequence). In DNA, the CDR3 is TGTGCCAGCAGCTCAAGACAGGGGACCTCCTACAATGAGCAGTTCTTC. It specifies CASSSRQGTSYNEQFF.

The chain employs TRBV25-1 and TRBJ2-7; no reliable D call. The CDR3 is 14 residues long. The germline V and J ends were trimmed by 2 bases and 0 bases, with 8 bases remaining between them. Germline CDR1 reads MGHDK; CDR2 reads SYGVNS. CDR3 sequence (DNA): TGTGCCAGCAGTGAAGGATACAGCTCCTACGAGCAGTACTTC. Translated, it gives CASSEGYSSYEQYF.

In nucleotides, the CDR3 is TGCAGCGTTGAACCTACAGGGGACTCCTACAATGAGCAGTTCTTC. This translates into CSVEPTGDSYNEQFF. The J gene is TRBJ2-1, the V gene TRBV29-1, with 7 bases aligning to TRBD1. Per the germline V gene, CDR1 is SQVTM and CDR2 is ANQGSEA. Unmatched junction bases numbered 4, after V lost 2 bases and J lost 0 bases. The CDR3 consists of 15 residues.

This clone was seen a handful of times. The genes are TRBV13 and TRBJ1-5, with 8 bases matching TRBD1. The CDR3 extends over 15 amino acids. Germline V gene sequence: CDR1 PRHDT, CDR2 FYEKMQ (reference sequence). The ends lost 0 bases at V and 6 bases at J; junction bases unmatched: 4. The CDR3 region is CASSLGQGAIQPQHF. The CDR3 DNA sequence: TGTGCCAGCAGCTTAGGCCAGGGGGCTATTCAGCCCCAGCATTTT. Drawing the rest from reference TRBV13 and TRBJ1-5, the complete variable domain is AAGVIQSPRHLIKEKRETATLKCYPIPRHDTVYWYQQGPGQDPQFLISFYEKMQSDKGSIPDRFSAQQFSDYHSELNMSSLELGDSALYFCASSLGQGAIQPQHFGDGTRLSIL.

This clone was seen once. This rearrangement joins TRBV4-1 to TRBJ1-1; 9 positions match TRBD1. V lost 3 bases and J lost 7; bases outside the gene matches: 9. CDR3 size: 15 residues. Germline CDR1 reads MGHRA; CDR2 reads YSYEKL. The CDR3 is CASSQIGQGNFEAFF. As DNA, the CDR3 is TGCGCCAGCAGCCAGATCGGACAGGGGAACTTTGAAGCTTTCTTT.

V gene TRBV4-3 combines with J gene TRBJ2-7; possibly TRBD1 for D (6 bases). This CDR3 spans 15 amino acids. Trimming took off 1 base at V and 2 bases at J, with 12 bases between the two ends. In germline, CDR1 is LGHNA, CDR2 YSLEER. CDR3 protein: CASSQADTGPYEQYF. DNA of the CDR3: TGCGCCAGCAGCCAAGCCGATACAGGGCCCTACGAGCAGTACTTC.

This chain links TRBV25-1 with TRBJ2-5; unclear D gene. The J call is doubtful: the DNA matches TRBJ2-7 better. The CDR3 length is 13 residues. CDR1 and CDR2 from the germline V gene are MGHDK and SYGVNS. This chain's CDR3 is CASSDLGTYEQYF. CDR3 nucleotides: TGTGCCAGCAGTGACCTGGGGACCTACGAGCAGTACTTC.

This rearrangement joins TRBV19 to TRBJ1-5; 7 bases are shared with TRBD1. CDR3 length: 16 amino acids. The V gene's germline CDR1 is LNHDA and CDR2 SQIVND (reference sequence). Losses at the gene ends were 1 base for V and 2 bases for J; bases not matched to a gene: 5. CDR3 DNA sequence: TGTGCCAGTAGTATAGGAAGGGGGCGCGGCAATCAGCCCCAGCATTTT. Amino acids: CASSIGRGRGNQPQHF.

V is TRBV4-2 and J is TRBJ1-5, with D maybe TRBD1 (5 bases). V was pared by 2 bases and J by 3 bases, with 14 bases between. From germline, CDR1 is LGHNA and CDR2 YNFKEQ. CDR3 size: 16 residues. This CDR3 is CASSQRKDIFNQPQHF. In DNA form, the CDR3 reads TGTGCCAGCAGCCAAAGGAAGGACATCTTCAATCAGCCCCAGCATTTT.

The chain has TRBV29-1 and TRBJ2-7; 8 bases agree with TRBD1. This CDR3 comprises 15 residues. Germline CDR1 reads SQVTM; CDR2 reads ANQGSEA. V gave up 6 bases and J gave up 2 bases; unmatched junction bases: 12. CDR3 nucleotides: TGCAGCGTGGAGACAGGGGAGTCTAGGACCTACGAGCAGTACTTC. Its protein product is CSVETGESRTYEQYF.

The genes are TRBV6-5 and TRBJ1-1; TRBD1 is a possible D gene (5 bases). The CDR3 has 15 residues. Trimming pared 0 bases from V and 4 bases from J, leaving 12 bases between. Germline values: CDR1 MNHEY, CDR2 SVGAGI. CDR3 loop: CASSYSRQRVTEAFF. The CDR3 coding sequence is TGTGCCAGCAGTTACTCCAGACAGAGGGTCACTGAAGCTTTCTTT.

The gene calls are TRBV11-2 and TRBJ2-7, with D maybe TRBD2 (6 bases). Germline V gene data show CDR1 as SGHAT and CDR2 as FQNNGV. The germline V and J ends were trimmed by 4 bases and 3 bases, with 10 bases remaining between them. This CDR3 is built from 13 residues. The CDR3 DNA reads as TGTGCCAGCAGCTGGGGGGACGACTACGAGCAGTACTTC. It codes for CASSWGDDYEQYF.

This clone has more than one count but fewer than ten. V gene TRBV6-5 combines with J gene TRBJ2-1, with D hard to call. From germline, CDR1 is MNHEY and CDR2 SVGAGI. The CDR3 is 14 residues long. V was pared by 2 bases and J by 3 bases, with 8 bases between. The CDR3 DNA sequence: TGTGCCAGCAGTTACCGCGCTAACTACAATGAGCAGTTCTTC. It translates to CASSYRANYNEQFF.

CDR3 sequence (DNA): TGTGCCACCAGCACTGTCCACAGGGGCCCAGGGGAGACCCAGTACTTC. Protein product: CATSTVHRGPGETQYF. The chain uses TRBV15 and TRBJ2-5; 7 nucleotides line up with TRBD1. Germline CDR1 is LNHNV and CDR2 is YYDKDF (reference sequence). The CDR3 is made up of 16 amino acids. Trimming cost V 4 bases and J 5 bases; bases outside gene matches: 13.